Below are 5 T cell receptor beta chains sequenced from a single sample in a study of a mutant IDH1 vaccine in newly diagnosed glioma (dated by TCRdb to about 2021). Libraries were constructed by the immunoSEQ multiplex PCR assay. Not all clones reach the TCRdb copy of this immuneACCESS table, which keeps in-frame sequences only. Checked studies attribute under half of the gap to unresolved V genes and leave the rest unexplained. In all, the sample holds tens of thousands of clones, and around 87% of those were seen once. The top ten constitute roughly 1.4% of the sample. No antigens are known for them. The time point label, read with the paper, signifies: week 23, last vaccination. Each vaccine dose was 300 ug of a 20-mer mutant IDH1 peptide in Montanide, given subcutaneously with topical imiquimod. Here the sequenced sample was PBMCs, taken from a glioma patient whose treatment included an IDH1 peptide vaccine. Receptors originate from a man aged 40-50 years with glioma.

The chain combines TRBV25-1 with TRBJ1-3; D is unclear. The V end lost 5 bases, the J end lost 2 bases, and 10 bases lay between the germline ends. CDR3 length: 14 residues. In germline, CDR1 is MGHDK, CDR2 SYGVNS. The CDR3 reads CASSTDPPGNTIYF. The CDR3, as DNA: TGTGCCAGCAGTACAGACCCGCCTGGAAACACCATATATTTT.

This clone was found a few times. This chain joins TRBV28 and TRBJ1-2, with D tentatively TRBD1 (6 bases). Germline V lookup: CDR1 MDHEN, CDR2 SYDVKM. V was shortened by 1 base and J by 6 bases, with 21 bases between the two germline ends. This CDR3 is built from 17 residues. This CDR3 is CASSLSAGARIGNGYTF. The CDR3 nucleotides read TGTGCCAGCAGTTTATCGGCAGGGGCGCGGATCGGGAATGGCTACACCTTC.

V gene TRBV5-6 combines with J gene TRBJ1-2, with 9 bases matching TRBD1. The CDR3 is 13 amino acids. Trimming at V came to 4 bases and at J to 4 bases, leaving 2 bases not matched to a gene. The germline CDR1 and CDR2 sequences are SGHDT and YYEEEE. The CDR3 reads CASSRGQGYGYTF. The CDR3 DNA is TGTGCCAGCAGCCGGGGACAGGGCTATGGCTACACCTTC.

The chain uses TRBV19 and TRBJ1-1; no clear D gene. Trimming pared 2 bases from V and 1 base from J, leaving 14 bases between. The CDR3 spans 16 residues. CDR1 is LNHDA, CDR2 SQIVND, per germline (reference sequence). CDR3 DNA: TGTGCCAGTAGTATATCCCCCTATACCGAGAACACTGAAGCTTTCTTT. This encodes CASSISPYTENTEAFF.

This clone has only a few counts. The V and J genes are TRBV7-9 and TRBJ1-1; 7 nucleotides match TRBD1. This CDR3 comprises 16 residues. Germline trimming cut 5 bases from V and 0 bases from J; bases unmatched to any gene: 9. Germline V gives CDR1 SEHNR, CDR2 FQNEAQ (reference sequence). The CDR3 loop is CASSPITGAMNTEAFF. The CDR3 DNA follows: TGTGCCAGCAGCCCTATAACAGGGGCCATGAACACTGAAGCTTTCTTT.